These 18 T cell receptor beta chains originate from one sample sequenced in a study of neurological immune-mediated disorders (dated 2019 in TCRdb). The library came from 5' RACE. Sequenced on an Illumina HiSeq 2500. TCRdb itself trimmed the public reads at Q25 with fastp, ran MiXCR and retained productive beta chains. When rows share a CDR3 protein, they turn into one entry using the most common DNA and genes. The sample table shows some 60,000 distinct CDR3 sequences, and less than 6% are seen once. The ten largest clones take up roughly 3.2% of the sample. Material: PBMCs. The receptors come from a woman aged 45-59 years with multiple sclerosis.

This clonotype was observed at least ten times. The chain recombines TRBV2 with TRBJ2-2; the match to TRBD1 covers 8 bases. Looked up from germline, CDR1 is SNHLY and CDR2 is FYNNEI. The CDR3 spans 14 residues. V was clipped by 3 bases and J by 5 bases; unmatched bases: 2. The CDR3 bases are TGTGCCAGCAGTGACAGGGGGCAAACCGGGGAGCTGTTTTTT. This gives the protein CASSDRGQTGELFF.

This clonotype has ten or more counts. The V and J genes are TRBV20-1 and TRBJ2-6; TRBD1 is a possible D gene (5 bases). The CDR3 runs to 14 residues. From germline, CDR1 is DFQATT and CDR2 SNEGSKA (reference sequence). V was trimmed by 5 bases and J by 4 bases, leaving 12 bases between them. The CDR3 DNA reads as TGCAGTGCTGGTACAGGTACCGGGGCCAACGTCCTGACTTTC. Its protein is CSAGTGTGANVLTF.

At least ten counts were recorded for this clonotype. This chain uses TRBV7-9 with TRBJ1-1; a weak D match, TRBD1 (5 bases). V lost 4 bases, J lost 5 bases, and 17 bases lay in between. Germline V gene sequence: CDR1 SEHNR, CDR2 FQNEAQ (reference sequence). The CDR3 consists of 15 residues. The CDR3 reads CASSSTTAGGTEAFF. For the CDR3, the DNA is TGTGCCAGCAGCTCCACGACCGCCGGGGGTACTGAAGCTTTCTTT. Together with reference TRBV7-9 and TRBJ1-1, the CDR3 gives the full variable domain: DTGVSQNPRHKITKRGQNVTFRCDPISEHNRLYWYRQTLGQGPEFLTYFQNEAQLEKSRLLSDRFSAERPKGSFSTLEIQRTEQGDSAMYLCASSSTTAGGTEAFFGQGTRLTVV.

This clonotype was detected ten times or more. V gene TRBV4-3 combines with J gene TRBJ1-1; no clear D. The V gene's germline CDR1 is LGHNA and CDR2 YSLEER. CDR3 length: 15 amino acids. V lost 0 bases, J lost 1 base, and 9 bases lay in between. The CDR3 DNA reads TGCGCCAGCAGCCAAGAAAGGACGGGGAACACTGAAGCTTTCTTT. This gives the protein CASSQERTGNTEAFF.

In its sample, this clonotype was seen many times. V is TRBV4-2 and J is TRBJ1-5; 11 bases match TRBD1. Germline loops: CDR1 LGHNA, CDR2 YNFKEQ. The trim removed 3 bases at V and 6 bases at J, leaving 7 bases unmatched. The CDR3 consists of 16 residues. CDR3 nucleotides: TGTGCCAGCAGCCACGAGGGCGGGACAGGGGGTCAGCCCCAGCATTTT. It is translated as CASSHEGGTGGQPQHF.

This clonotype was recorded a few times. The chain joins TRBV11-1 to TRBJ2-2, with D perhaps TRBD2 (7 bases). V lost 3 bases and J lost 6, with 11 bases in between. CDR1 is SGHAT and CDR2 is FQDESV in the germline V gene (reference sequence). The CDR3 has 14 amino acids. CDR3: CASSLGGPSGELFF. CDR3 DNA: TGTGCCAGCAGCTTGGGGGGGCCGTCCGGGGAGCTGTTTTTT.

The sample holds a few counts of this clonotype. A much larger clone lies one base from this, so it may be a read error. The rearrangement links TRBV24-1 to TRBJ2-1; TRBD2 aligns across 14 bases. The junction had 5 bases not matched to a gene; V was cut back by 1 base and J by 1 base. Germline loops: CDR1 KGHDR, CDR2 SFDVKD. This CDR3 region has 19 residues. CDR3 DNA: TGTGCCACCAGTGATTTAGGGACTAGCGGGGGCAGTTCCTACAATGAGCAGTTCTTC. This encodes CATSDLGTSGGSSYNEQFF.

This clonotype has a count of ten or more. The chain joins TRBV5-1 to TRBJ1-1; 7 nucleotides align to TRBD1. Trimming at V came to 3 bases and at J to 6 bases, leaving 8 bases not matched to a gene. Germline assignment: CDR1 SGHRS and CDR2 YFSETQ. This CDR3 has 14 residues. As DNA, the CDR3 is TGCGCCAGCAGCTCCCCTGACAGGGACTCTGAAGCTTTCTTT. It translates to CASSSPDRDSEAFF.

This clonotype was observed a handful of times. This chain's CDR3 is CSAPESRAYEQYF. The CDR3 region has the DNA TGCAGTGCCCCGGAATCCCGCGCCTACGAGCAGTACTTC. V gene TRBV20-1 combines with J gene TRBJ2-7; D not certain. Germline V gives CDR1 DFQATT, CDR2 SNEGSKA (reference sequence). V lost 6 bases and J 2 bases, leaving 14 bases between the germline ends. The CDR3 is 13 amino acids.

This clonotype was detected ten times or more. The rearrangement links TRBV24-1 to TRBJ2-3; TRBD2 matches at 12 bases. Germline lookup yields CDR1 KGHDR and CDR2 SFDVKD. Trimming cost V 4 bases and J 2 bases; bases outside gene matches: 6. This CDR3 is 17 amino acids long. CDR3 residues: CATSDRGLAGTTDTQYF. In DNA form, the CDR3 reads TGTGCCACCAGTGACCGAGGACTAGCGGGGACCACAGATACGCAGTATTTT.

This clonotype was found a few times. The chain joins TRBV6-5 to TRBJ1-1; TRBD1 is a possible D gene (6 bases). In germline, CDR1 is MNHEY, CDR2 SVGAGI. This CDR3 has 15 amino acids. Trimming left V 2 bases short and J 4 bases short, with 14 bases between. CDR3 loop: CASSYLPRGGTEAFF. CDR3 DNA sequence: TGTGCCAGCAGTTACCTCCCCAGGGGTGGCACTGAAGCTTTCTTT.

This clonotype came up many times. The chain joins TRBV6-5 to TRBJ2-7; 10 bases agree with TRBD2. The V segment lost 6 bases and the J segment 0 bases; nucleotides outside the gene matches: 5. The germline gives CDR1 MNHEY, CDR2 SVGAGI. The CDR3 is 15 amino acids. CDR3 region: CASRKLAGSSYEQYV. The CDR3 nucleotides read TGTGCCAGCAGAAAACTAGCGGGGAGCTCCTACGAGCAGTACGTC.

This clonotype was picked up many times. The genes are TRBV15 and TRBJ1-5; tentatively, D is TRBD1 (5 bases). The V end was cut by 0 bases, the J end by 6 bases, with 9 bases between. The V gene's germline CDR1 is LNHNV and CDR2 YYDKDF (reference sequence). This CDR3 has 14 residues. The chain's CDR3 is CATSRDRVGQPQHF. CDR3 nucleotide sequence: TGTGCCACCAGCAGAGACAGGGTCGGTCAGCCCCAGCATTTT.

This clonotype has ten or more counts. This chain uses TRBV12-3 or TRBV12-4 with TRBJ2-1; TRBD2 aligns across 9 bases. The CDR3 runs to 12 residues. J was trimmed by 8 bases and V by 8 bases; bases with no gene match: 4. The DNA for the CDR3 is TGTGCCAGCCGCGGGGGGGTTGATGAGCAGTTCTTC. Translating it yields CASRGGVDEQFF.

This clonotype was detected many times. Here the CDR3 reads CASSYTDPWGTDTQYF. The CDR3 DNA reads TGTGCCAGCAGTTACACGGATCCCTGGGGCACAGATACGCAGTATTTT. The chain recombines TRBV6-5 with TRBJ2-3; D call uncertain. The CDR3 consists of 16 residues. The germline gives CDR1 MNHEY, CDR2 SVGAGI. Trimming cost V 2 bases and J 1 base, with 13 bases left between them.

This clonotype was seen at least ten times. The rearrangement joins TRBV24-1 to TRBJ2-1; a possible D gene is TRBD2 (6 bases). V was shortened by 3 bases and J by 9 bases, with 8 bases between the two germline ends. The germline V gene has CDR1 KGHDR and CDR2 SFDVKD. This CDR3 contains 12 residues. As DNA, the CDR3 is TGTGCCACCAGTGATACCGGGAGTGAGCAGTTCTTC. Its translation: CATSDTGSEQFF.

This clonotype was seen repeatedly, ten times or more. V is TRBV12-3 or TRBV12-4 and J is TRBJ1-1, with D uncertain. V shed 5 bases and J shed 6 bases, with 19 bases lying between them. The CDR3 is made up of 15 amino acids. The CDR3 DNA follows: TGTGCCAGCAGTCTTTCTGGAGCTTGGGCCCCTGAAGCTTTCTTT. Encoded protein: CASSLSGAWAPEAFF.

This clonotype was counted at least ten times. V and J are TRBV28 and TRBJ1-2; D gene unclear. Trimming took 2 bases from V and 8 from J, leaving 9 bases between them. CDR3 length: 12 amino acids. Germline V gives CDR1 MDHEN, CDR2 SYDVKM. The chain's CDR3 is CASSLGSRGYTF. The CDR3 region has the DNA TGTGCCAGCAGTTTAGGATCGCGAGGCTACACCTTC.